The 16 T cell receptor beta chains below all came from one sample that was sequenced in a study of T cells in women clearing cervical HPV infection. The table came from immunoSEQ multiplex PCR; TCRdb's copy has only in-frame clones and leaves some out. This sample's clone table lists 35,000 to 45,000 clones. Sequencing used blood buffy coat. All receptors derive from a woman between 18 and 69 years old with a cervical HPV16 infection that either progressed to CIN3+ or cleared (not recorded which).

Note on this clone: The sequence runs out 3 residues before the end of the CDR3; the remainder is reconstructed from the germline J gene. The chain carries TRBV6-2 or TRBV6-3 and TRBJ2-1; 7 bases line up with TRBD1. Germline lookup yields CDR1 MNHEY and CDR2 SVGEGT. This CDR3 comprises 16 residues. With 7 bases clipped from V and 3 bases from J, the junction kept 12 bases outside the gene matches. CDR3 amino acids: CASTPVGAGGYNEQFF. CDR3 DNA, as far as it was read: TGTGCCAGCACCCCCGTAGGGGCAGGGGGCTACAATGAG.

A note on this clone: The read gets to within 3 residues of the CDR3 end, and the germline J gene fills in the rest. The chain combines TRBV7-7 with TRBJ1-4; the D gene is possibly TRBD1 (6 bases). The germline V gene encodes CDR1 SSHAT and CDR2 FNYEAQ (reference sequence). The V end was cut by 5 bases, the J end by 5 bases, with 15 bases between. CDR3 length: 15 residues. CDR3 sequence: CASSPPQGTNEKLFF. Incomplete CDR3 DNA: TGTGCCAGCAGCCCCCCTCAGGGGACGAATGAAAAA.

Details on this clone: From the germline J gene comes the end of the CDR3, since the read stops 3 residues before it. This chain connects TRBV20-1 to TRBJ2-3, with 10 bases that match TRBD2. CDR1 and CDR2 from the germline V gene are DFQATT and SNEGSKA (reference sequence). The CDR3 sequence is 15 residues long. V gave up 3 bases and J gave up 6 bases; unmatched junction bases: 9. CDR3 amino acids: CSASLPSGGPDTQYF. Partial CDR3 DNA: TGCAGTGCTAGTCTACCTAGCGGGGGCCCTGATACG.

A word on this clone: The read terminates 3 residues before the CDR3 end, so the remaining end is supplied by the germline J gene. The V and J genes are TRBV10-1 and TRBJ2-7; 9 bases map to TRBD2. V was clipped by 0 bases and J by 1 base; unmatched bases: 1. CDR3 length: 15 residues. Per the germline V gene, CDR1 is WNHNN and CDR2 is SYGVQD (reference sequence). The DNA read from the CDR3 is TGCGCCAGCAGTGAGTCTACTAGCGGGTCCTACGAG. This encodes CASSESTSGSYE. The entire CDR3 reads CASSESTSGSYEQYF.

Regarding this clone: The read terminates 3 residues before the CDR3 end, so the remaining end is supplied by the germline J gene. This rearrangement joins TRBV20-1 to TRBJ2-6, with 8 nucleotides matching TRBD1. The CDR3 sequence is 14 residues long. Per the germline V gene, CDR1 is DFQATT and CDR2 is SNEGSKA (reference sequence). The CDR3 is CSARRDRGYGVLTF. CDR3 DNA (partial): TGCAGTGCTAGAAGAGACAGGGGCTATGGGGTC.

As to this clone: The read ends 3 residues before the CDR3 terminus; that terminus is restored from the germline J gene. This chain links TRBV20-1 with TRBJ1-6; D might be TRBD1 (6 bases). V was cut by 3 bases and J by 7 bases, with 16 bases left in between. The germline gives CDR1 DFQATT, CDR2 SNEGSKA (reference sequence). CDR3 length equals 15 residues. CDR3 sequence reads: CSASPPTGANSPLHF. CDR3 DNA (partial): TGCAGTGCTAGTCCACCGACAGGTGCAAATTCACCC.

With regard to this clone: The read terminates 3 residues ahead of where the CDR3 ends, so the germline J gene completes it. J is TRBJ2-2 and V is TRBV10-3; 15 positions match TRBD2. The CDR3 has 19 residues. CDR1 and CDR2 (germline): ENHRY, SYGVKD. The junction had 12 bases not matched to a gene; V was cut back by 6 bases and J by 4 bases. CDR3 protein: CAIRRGLAGGRGGTGELFF. The CDR3 bases that were read are TGTGCCATCAGGAGGGGACTAGCGGGAGGAAGGGGGGGCACCGGGGAG.

Here the CDR3 reads CASQAGTGSHEQYF. CDR3 bases read: TGCGCCAGCCAGGCCGGGACAGGGTCCCACGAG. This chain links TRBV10-2 with TRBJ2-7; 9 bases fit TRBD1. The CDR3 end lies 3 residues beyond the end of the read and is filled in from the germline J gene. Trimming removed 8 bases from V and 5 bases from J; junction bases left unmatched: 10. This CDR3 comprises 14 residues. From germline, CDR1 is WSHSY and CDR2 SAAADI.

In the case of this clone: The read gets to within 3 residues of the CDR3 end, and the germline J gene fills in the rest. V gene TRBV2 combines with J gene TRBJ2-5; D might be TRBD1 (6 bases). The CDR3 contains 13 residues. Trimming left V 8 bases short and J 5 bases short, with 15 bases between. Germline CDR1 and CDR2: SNHLY and FYNNEI. Partial CDR3 DNA: TGTGCCAGCGTCCAGGGGACGGGGGAGACC. Its translation: CASVQGTGET. The whole CDR3 sequence is CASVQGTGETQYF.

A word on this clone: Sequencing ends 3 residues short of the CDR3 end; the germline J gene provides the rest. This sequence joins TRBV6-2 or TRBV6-3 and TRBJ1-2; the match to TRBD1 covers 9 bases. The CDR3 spans 13 residues. CDR1 is MNHEY, CDR2 SVGEGT, per germline. The CDR3 is CASSYGTGLGYTF. The CDR3 bases that were read are TGTGCCAGCAGTTACGGGACAGGGTTGGGC.

A word on this clone: Read coverage stops 3 residues before the CDR3 terminus; the germline J gene supplies the remainder. V and J are TRBV30 and TRBJ1-1; D is perhaps TRBD1 (5 bases). The CDR3 spans 12 residues. From germline, CDR1 is GTSNPN and CDR2 SVGIG (reference sequence). Between the trimmed V and J ends, which lost 4 bases and 7 bases, there was a span of 13 bases. The chain's CDR3 is CAWTRWGSEAFF. The covered CDR3 bases are TGTGCCTGGACCCGATGGGGCAGTGAA.

A word on this clone: Read sequence stops 3 residues before the CDR3 end, and the germline J gene provides the missing end. The chain recombines TRBV20-1 with TRBJ1-6; 9 bases fit TRBD1. This CDR3 has 16 residues. From germline, CDR1 is DFQATT and CDR2 SNEGSKA (reference sequence). V was clipped by 6 bases and J by 3 bases; unmatched bases: 9. The sequenced part of the CDR3 DNA is TGCAGTGCCTCGGACAGGGGCCCAATCTATAATTCACCC. Translated, it gives CSASDRGPIYNSP. The complete CDR3 reads CSASDRGPIYNSPLHF.

Regarding this clone: The CDR3 end lies 3 residues beyond the end of the read and is filled in from the germline J gene. The chain joins TRBV2 to TRBJ1-1; 7 nucleotides line up with TRBD1. Germline V gene data show CDR1 as SNHLY and CDR2 as FYNNEI. Trimming removed 7 bases from V and 7 bases from J; junction bases left unmatched: 3. The CDR3 is 11 residues long. CDR3 in amino acids: CASTGQLEAFF. Incomplete CDR3 DNA: TGTGCCAGCACGGGACAGCTTGAA.

Concerning this clone itself: The sequence runs out 3 residues before the end of the CDR3; the remainder is reconstructed from the germline J gene. The chain recombines TRBV10-3 with TRBJ1-1; D gene uncertain. V lost 3 bases and J 0 bases, leaving 8 bases between the germline ends. The CDR3 has 14 residues. CDR1 and CDR2 (germline): ENHRY, SYGVKD. The CDR3 here is CAISETLMNTEAFF. The covered CDR3 bases are TGTGCCATCAGTGAAACATTGATGAACACTGAA.

On this clone: The read finishes 3 residues shy of the CDR3 end, and the germline J gene is used to complete it. This chain joins TRBV5-1 and TRBJ1-6; 7 nucleotides agree with TRBD1. The CDR3 contains 14 residues. In germline, CDR1 is SGHRS, CDR2 YFSETQ. V trimming: 7 bases; J trimming: 6 bases; junction bases outside the gene matches: 7. The CDR3 reads CASSGGQGNSPLHF. Partial CDR3 DNA: TGCGCCAGCTCAGGGGGGCAGGGTAATTCACCC.

Comments on this clone: The read falls 3 residues short of the CDR3 end, and the missing part is taken from the germline J gene. The chain employs TRBV5-6 and TRBJ2-5, with TRBD1 matching 8 bases. The germline V gene encodes CDR1 SGHDT and CDR2 YYEEEE. The junction had 1 base not matched to a gene; V was cut back by 1 base and J by 5 bases. The length of the CDR3 is 13 residues. The CDR3 DNA, read in part, is TGTGCCAGCAGCTTGCGGACAGGGGAGACC. It yields the protein CASSLRTGET. The full CDR3 protein is CASSLRTGETQYF.